This TCR beta chain is from a study of monozygotic twins with inflammatory bowel disease (dated by TCRdb to between 2018 and 2020). Notes on the research overall: The full study comprised 28 monozygotic twin pairs: nine German pairs (four IBD-concordant, five IBD-discordant) and 19 IBD-discordant Danish pairs. Each individual had, on average, about 151 000 unique TCRalpha sequences and 181 000 unique TCRbeta sequences available for analysis. The search for disease-associated traits relied mainly on comparing, within discordant pairs, IBD patients with their genetically identical healthy co-twins. The full study reports these points: Because patients received different immunosuppressive treatments, the repertoires may have picked up extra background noise and variability between individuals. Repertoire similarity did not differ between concordant and discordant twins, which could be due to limited statistical power. The analysis was unable to tell apart different T cell subtypes. A decrease in TCRbeta repertoire diversity, as measured by inverse Simpson index, was observed in IBD patients compared with their healthy co-twins. Compared with healthy twins, IBD patients shared fewer clonotypes with other individuals, and the difference was most pronounced in patients with signs of disease activity. No single strong signal or clonotype linked to IBD turned up in the results, so the idea that one exists was not supported.

With regard to this clonotype: It lacks a known antigen.

The library was produced with 5' RACE. For each TCR library, approximately 4,000 ng of total RNA was used. For each sample, cDNA was synthesized in eight separate reactions using SMARTScribe reverse transcriptase. During cDNA synthesis, unique molecular identifiers containing a 6-nucleotide sample barcode were introduced by template switching. Amplification of TCRalpha and TCRbeta cDNA involved two nested PCRs of 16 and 9 cycles, and each PCR was followed by bead purification. Before amplification, the cDNA was treated with uracil DNA-glycosylase and purified using the QIAquick PCR purification kit. In the second PCR, Illumina TruSeq-compatible adapters and sample-specific barcodes were added. Library quality and concentration were checked on TapeStation and Qubit, and libraries were pooled at around 5.3 ng each. Sequencing of pooled libraries was carried out on an Illumina HiSeq2500 single-index Rapid Run using 2 x 100 bp reads and custom sequencing primers. For the original study's pipeline: UMI-based consensus assembly with MiGEC version 1.2.6 was used to correct PCR and sequencing errors. MiXCR version 2.1.1 handled V(D)J alignment, clonotype assembly and CDR3 extraction. Gene usage, clonotype sharing and MAIT/NKT TCR abundance were normalised by analysing the top 1000, 10 000 and 20 000 clonotypes per sample. Diversity was computed as the inverse Simpson index with the vegan R package after downsampling to 27 000 UMIs. Statistical testing used paired Mann-Whitney U tests on the discordant twin pairs and applied Benjamini-Hochberg correction for multiple testing. Following TCRdb reprocessing, every CDR3 protein sequence forms one entry, and DNA is not provided. TCRdb's processing, not the authors', yielded these V and J calls. This sample's table lists about 380,000 distinct CDR3 sequences. The top ten constitute about 2.5% of the sample.

From each donor, a roughly 2.5 ml peripheral blood sample was collected into PAXgene tubes and stored at -80 degrees C. Without T cell sorting, total RNA was isolated from whole blood using the PAXgene blood miRNA kit on an automated QIAcube. Peripheral blood from monozygotic twin pairs, either concordant or discordant for inflammatory bowel disease, underwent deep TCRalpha and TCRbeta repertoire profiling that used unique molecular barcoding. Smoking habits were recorded for all twin pairs, and individuals were classified as current, former or never smokers. CDR1 DFQATT and CDR2 SNEGSKA are derived from the germline V gene (reference sequence). The CDR3, cysteine through phenylalanine, is 13 amino acids long. The DNA is unrecorded.

The V and J genes are TRBV20-1 and TRBJ2-7. This TCR was recovered from a human donor with ulcerative colitis or Crohn's disease, or a healthy co-twin of an affected twin (not recorded which). The specimen sequenced was blood. The CDR3 region reads CSARDPGPYEQYF.